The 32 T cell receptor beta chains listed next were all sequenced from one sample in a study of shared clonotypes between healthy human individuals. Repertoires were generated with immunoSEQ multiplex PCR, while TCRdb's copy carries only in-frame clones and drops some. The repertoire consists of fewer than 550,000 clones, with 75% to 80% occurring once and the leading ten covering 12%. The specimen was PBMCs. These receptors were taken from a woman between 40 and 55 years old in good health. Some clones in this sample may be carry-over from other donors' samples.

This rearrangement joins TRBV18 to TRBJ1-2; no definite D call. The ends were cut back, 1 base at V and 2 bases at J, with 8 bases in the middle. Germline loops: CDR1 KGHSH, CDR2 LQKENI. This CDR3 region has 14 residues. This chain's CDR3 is CASSPQGSNYGYTF. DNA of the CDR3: TGTGCCAGCTCACCACAGGGCTCCAACTATGGCTACACCTTC.

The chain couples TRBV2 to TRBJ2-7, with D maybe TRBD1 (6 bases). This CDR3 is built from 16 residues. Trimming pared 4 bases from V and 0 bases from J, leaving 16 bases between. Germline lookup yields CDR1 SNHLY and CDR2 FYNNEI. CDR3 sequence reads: CASSVGRQANSYEQYF. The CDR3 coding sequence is TGTGCCAGCAGTGTTGGGAGACAGGCGAACTCCTACGAGCAGTACTTC.

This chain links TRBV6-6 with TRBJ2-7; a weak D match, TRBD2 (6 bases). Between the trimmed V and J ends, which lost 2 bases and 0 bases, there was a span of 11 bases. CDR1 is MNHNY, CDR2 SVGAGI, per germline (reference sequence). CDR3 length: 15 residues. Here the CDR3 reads CASSYGGASSYEQYF. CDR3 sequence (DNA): TGTGCCAGCAGTTACGGCGGGGCAAGCTCCTACGAGCAGTACTTC.

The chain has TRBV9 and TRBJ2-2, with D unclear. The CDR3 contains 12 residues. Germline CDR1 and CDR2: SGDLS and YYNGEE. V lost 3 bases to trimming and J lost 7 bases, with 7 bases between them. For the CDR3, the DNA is TGTGCCAGCAGCGGACGTATCGGGGAGCTGTTTTTT. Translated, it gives CASSGRIGELFF.

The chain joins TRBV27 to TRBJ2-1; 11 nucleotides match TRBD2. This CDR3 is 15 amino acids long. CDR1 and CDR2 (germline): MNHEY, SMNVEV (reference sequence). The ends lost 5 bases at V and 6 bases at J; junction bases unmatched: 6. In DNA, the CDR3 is TGTGCCAGCAGTCCTCTAGCGGGAGGAGGCAATGAGCAGTTCTTC. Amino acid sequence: CASSPLAGGGNEQFF.

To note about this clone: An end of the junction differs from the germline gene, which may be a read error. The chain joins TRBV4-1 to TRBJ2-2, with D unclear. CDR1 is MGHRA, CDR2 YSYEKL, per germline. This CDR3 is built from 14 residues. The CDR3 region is CASSEEGGAGELFF. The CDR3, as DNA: TGCGCCAGCAGCGAAGAAGGCGGTGCCGGGGAGCTGTTTTTT.

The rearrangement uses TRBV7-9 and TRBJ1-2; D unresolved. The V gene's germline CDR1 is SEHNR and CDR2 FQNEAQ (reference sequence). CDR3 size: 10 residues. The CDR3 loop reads CALRGYGYTF. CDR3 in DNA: TGTGCTCTCCGGGGATATGGCTACACCTTC.

The CDR3 region is CASRRGGPDIQYF. DNA of the CDR3: TGTGCCAGCAGGCGGGGAGGTCCTGACATTCAGTACTTC. V usage is TRBV6-1 and J usage is TRBJ2-4, with D possibly matching TRBD2 (6 bases). Germline CDR1 and CDR2: MNHNS and SASEGT. Trimming stripped 6 bases from V and 8 bases from J, with 14 bases between. CDR3 length: 13 amino acids.

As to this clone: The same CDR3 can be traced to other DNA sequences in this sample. The chain's CDR3 is CASSFLPGEKLFF. CDR3 DNA sequence: TGTGCCAGCAGCTTCCTACCGGGGGAAAAACTGTTTTTT. The chain uses TRBV7-3 and TRBJ1-4; the D is unclear. V was pared by 3 bases and J by 8 bases, with 10 bases between. Germline V CDR1 and CDR2: SGHTA, FQGTGA. The CDR3 contains 13 residues.

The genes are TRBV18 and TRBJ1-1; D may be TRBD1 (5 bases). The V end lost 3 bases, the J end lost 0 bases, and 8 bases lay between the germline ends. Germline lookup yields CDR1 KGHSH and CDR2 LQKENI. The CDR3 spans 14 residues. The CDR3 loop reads CASSPQGMNTEAFF. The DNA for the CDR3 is TGTGCCAGCTCACCCCAGGGAATGAACACTGAAGCTTTCTTT. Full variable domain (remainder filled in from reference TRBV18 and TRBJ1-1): NAGVMQNPRHLVRRRGQEARLRCSPMKGHSHVYWYRQLPEEGLKFMVYLQKENIIDESGMPKERFSAEFPKEGPSILRIQQVVRGDSAAYFCASSPQGMNTEAFFGQGTRLTVV.

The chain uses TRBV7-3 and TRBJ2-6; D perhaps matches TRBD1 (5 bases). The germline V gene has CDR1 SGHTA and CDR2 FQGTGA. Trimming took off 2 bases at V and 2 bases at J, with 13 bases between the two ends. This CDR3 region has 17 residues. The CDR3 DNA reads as TGTGCCAGCAGCTTAGCCTTAGACAGTCCTGGGGCCAACGTCCTGACTTTC. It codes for CASSLALDSPGANVLTF. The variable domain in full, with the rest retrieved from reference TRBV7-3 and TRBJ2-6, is GAGVSQTPSNKVTEKGKYVELRCDPISGHTALYWYRQSLGQGPEFLIYFQGTGAADDSGLPNDRFFAVRPEGSVSTLKIQRTERGDSAVYLCASSLALDSPGANVLTFGAGSRLTVL.

The CDR3 spells CAWSVTSGRVLFF. CDR3 coding DNA: TGTGCCTGGAGTGTGACTAGCGGGAGGGTTTTATTCTTC. The rearrangement links TRBV30 to TRBJ2-1; 14 bases are a match to TRBD2. There are 13 residues in the CDR3. The germline CDR1 and CDR2 sequences are GTSNPN and SVGIG (reference sequence). J was trimmed by 16 bases and V by 0 bases; bases with no gene match: 5.

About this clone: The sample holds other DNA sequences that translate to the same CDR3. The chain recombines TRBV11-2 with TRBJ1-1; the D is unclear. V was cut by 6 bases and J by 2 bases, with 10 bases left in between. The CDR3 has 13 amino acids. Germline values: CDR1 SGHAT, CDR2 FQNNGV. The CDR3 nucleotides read TGTGCCAGCAGTCCGCGGGGTAACACTGAAGCTTTCTTT. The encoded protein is CASSPRGNTEAFF.

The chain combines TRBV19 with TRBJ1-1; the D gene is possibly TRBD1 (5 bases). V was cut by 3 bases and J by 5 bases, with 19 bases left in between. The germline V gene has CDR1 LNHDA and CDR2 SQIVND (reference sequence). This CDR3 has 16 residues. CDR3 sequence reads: CASSMRQLGGKTEAFF. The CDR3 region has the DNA TGTGCCAGTAGTATGAGACAGCTTGGGGGAAAGACTGAAGCTTTCTTT.

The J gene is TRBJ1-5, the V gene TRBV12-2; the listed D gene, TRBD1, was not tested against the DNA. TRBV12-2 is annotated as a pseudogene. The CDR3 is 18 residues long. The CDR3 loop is CASRDLIRDRNSNQPQHF. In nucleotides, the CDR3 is TGTGCAAGTCGCGACCTGATCCGGGACAGAAATAGCAATCAGCCCCAGCATTTT.

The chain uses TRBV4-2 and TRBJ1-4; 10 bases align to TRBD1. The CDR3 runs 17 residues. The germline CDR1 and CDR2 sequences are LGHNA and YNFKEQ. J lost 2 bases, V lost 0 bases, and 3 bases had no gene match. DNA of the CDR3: TGTGCCAGCAGCCAAGATAGGGGACAGGGGACTAATGAAAAACTGTTTTTT. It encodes CASSQDRGQGTNEKLFF.

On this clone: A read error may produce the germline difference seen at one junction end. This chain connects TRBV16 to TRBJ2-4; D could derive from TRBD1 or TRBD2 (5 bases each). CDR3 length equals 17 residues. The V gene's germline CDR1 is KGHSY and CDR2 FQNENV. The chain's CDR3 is CASSQSSGRSSKNIQYF. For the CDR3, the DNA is TGTGCCAGCAGTCAATCGTCGGGGCGTAGTTCCAAAAACATTCAGTACTTC. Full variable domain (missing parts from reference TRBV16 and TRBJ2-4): GEEVAQTPKHLVRGEGQKAKLYCAPIKGHSYVFWYQQVLKNEFKFLISFQNENVFDETGMPKERFSAKCLPNSPCSLEIQATKLEDSAVYFCASSQSSGRSSKNIQYFGAGTRLSVL.

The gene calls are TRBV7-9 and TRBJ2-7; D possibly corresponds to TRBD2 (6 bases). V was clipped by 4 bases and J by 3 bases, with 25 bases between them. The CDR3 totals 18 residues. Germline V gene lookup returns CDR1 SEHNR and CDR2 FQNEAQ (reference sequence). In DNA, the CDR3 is TGTGCCAGCAGCTGGCCCCGACGGGGCGGGGTAGGGGTCTACGAGCAGTACTTC. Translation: CASSWPRRGGVGVYEQYF.

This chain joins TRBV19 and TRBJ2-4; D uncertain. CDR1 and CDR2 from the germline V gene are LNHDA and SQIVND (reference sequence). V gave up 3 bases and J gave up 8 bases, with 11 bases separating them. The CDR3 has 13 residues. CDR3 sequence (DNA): TGTGCCAGTAGTATTAACCCTGGGGACATTCAGTACTTC. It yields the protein CASSINPGDIQYF.

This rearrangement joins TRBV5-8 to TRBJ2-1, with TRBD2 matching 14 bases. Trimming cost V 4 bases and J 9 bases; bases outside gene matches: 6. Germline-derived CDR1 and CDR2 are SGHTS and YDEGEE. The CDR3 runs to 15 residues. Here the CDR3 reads CASSEGLAGAGEQFF. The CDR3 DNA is TGTGCCAGCAGCGAGGGACTAGCGGGAGCGGGTGAGCAGTTCTTC.

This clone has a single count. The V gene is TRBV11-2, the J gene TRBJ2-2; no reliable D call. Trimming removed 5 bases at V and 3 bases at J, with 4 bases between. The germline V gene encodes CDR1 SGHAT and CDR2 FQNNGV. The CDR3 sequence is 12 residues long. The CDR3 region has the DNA TGTGCCAGCAGCGCCGACACCGGGGAGCTGTTTTTT. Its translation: CASSADTGELFF. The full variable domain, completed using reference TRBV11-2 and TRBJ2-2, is EAGVAQSPRYKIIEKRQSVAFWCNPISGHATLYWYQQILGQGPKLLIQFQNNGVVDDSQLPKDRFSAERLKGVDSTLKIQPAKLEDSAVYLCASSADTGELFFGEGSRLTVL.

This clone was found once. The DNA of the CDR3 is TGCAGCGCCTCACCCGACAGTTCCAGGACCCAGTACTTC. Its protein product is CSASPDSSRTQYF. The chain joins TRBV29-1 to TRBJ2-5; maybe TRBD1 (5 bases). The CDR3 is 13 amino acids. Trimming took 7 bases from V and 7 from J, leaving 19 bases between them. The V gene's germline CDR1 is SQVTM and CDR2 ANQGSEA.

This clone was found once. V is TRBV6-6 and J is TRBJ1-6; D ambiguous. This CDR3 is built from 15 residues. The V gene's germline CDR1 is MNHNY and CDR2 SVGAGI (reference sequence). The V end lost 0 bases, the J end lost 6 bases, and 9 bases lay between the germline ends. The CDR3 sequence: CASSYSGFRNSPLHF. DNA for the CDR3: TGTGCCAGCAGTTACTCTGGGTTTCGTAATTCACCCCTCCACTTT.

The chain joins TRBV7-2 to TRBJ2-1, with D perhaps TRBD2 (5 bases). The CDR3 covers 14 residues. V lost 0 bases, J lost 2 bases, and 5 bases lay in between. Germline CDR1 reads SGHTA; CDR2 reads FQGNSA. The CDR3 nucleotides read TGTGCCAGCAGCTTAGCTAGCGCCTACAATGAGCAGTTCTTC. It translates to CASSLASAYNEQFF.

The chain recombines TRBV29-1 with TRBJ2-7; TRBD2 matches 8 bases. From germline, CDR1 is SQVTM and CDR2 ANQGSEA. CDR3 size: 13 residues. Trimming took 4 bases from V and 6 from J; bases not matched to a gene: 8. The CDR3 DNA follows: TGCAGCGTTGCCGGGAGGGCCGACGGCGAGCAGTACTTC. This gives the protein CSVAGRADGEQYF.

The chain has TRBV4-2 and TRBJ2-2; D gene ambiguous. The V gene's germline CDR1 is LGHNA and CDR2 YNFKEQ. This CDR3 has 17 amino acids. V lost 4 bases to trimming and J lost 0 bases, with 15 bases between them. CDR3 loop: CASSPQPAATNTGELFF. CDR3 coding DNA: TGTGCCAGCAGCCCTCAGCCAGCAGCGACGAACACCGGGGAGCTGTTTTTT.

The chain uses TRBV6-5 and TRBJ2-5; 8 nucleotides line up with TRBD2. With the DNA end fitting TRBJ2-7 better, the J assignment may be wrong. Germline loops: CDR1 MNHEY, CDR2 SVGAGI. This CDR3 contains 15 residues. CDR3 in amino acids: CASSSREGRRYEQYF. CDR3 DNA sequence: TGTGCCAGCAGCTCCCGGGAGGGTCGGAGATACGAGCAGTACTTC.

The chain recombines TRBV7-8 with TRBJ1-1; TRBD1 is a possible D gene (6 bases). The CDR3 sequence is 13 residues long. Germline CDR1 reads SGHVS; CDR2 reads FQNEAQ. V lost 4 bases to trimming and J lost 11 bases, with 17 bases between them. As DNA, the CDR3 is TGTGCCAGCAGCTCCTTCAGAGGACAGTGGGCTTTCTTT. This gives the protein CASSSFRGQWAFF.

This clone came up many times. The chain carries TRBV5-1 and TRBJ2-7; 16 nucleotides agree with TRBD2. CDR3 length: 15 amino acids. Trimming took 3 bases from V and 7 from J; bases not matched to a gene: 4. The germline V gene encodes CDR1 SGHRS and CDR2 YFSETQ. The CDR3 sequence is CASSSGTSGRGEQYF. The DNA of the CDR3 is TGCGCCAGCAGCTCCGGGACTAGCGGGAGGGGAGAGCAGTACTTC.

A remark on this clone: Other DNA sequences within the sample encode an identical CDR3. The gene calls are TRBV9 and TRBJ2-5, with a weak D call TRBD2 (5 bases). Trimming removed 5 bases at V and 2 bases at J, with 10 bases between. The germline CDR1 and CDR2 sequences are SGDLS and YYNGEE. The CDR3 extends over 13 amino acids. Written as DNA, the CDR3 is TGTGCCAGCAGTTCCGGGATTCAAGAGACCCAGTACTTC. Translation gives CASSSGIQETQYF.

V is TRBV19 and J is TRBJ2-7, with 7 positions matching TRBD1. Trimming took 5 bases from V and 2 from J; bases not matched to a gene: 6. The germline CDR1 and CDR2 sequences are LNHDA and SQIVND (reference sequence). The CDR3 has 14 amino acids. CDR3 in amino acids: CASSPWTGPYEQYF. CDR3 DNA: TGTGCCAGTAGTCCATGGACAGGACCCTACGAGCAGTACTTC.

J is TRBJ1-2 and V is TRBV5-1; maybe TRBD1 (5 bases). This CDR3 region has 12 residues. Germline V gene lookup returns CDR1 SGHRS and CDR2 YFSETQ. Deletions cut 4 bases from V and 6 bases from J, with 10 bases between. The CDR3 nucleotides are TGCGCCAGCAGCCAACTGACAGATGGCTACACCTTC. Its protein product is CASSQLTDGYTF.